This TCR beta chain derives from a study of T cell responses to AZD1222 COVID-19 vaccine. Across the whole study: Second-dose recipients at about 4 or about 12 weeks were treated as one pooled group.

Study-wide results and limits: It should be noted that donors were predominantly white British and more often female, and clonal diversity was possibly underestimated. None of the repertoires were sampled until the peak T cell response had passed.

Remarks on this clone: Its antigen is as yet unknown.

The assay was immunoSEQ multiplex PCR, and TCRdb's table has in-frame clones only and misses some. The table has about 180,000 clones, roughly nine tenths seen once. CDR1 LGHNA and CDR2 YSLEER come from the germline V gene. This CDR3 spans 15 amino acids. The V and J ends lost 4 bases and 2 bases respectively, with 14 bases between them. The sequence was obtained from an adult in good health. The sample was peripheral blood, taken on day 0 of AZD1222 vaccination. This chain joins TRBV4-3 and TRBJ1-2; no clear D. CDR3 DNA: TGCGCCAGCAGCCCCCTGGAGAGAAAAAACTATGGCTACACCTTC. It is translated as CASSPLERKNYGYTF.